The source of this T cell receptor (beta chain) is a study of identifying expanded T cells in peripheral blood. Notes on the study in general: Across healthy donors, higher total template counts meant significantly greater approximately two-week count variance. About 1.2 clones differed between technical replicates, versus around 15 and 19 over time.

No infections or other immune events were documented during collection. Details on this clone: As yet, its antigen is unknown.

The data were produced by immunoSEQ multiplex PCR, yet TCRdb's version contains in-frame clones alone and is incomplete. The sample lists 55,000 to 75,000 clones, about 87% occurring once. Unmatched junction bases numbered 4, after V lost 3 bases and J lost 2 bases. CDR1 SGDLS and CDR2 YYNGEE come from the germline V gene. The CDR3 length is 15 residues. The receptor was isolated from a person aged 18-69 years in good health. The chain uses TRBV9 and TRBJ2-1; 8 bases agree with TRBD1. The sequenced material came from blood. CDR3 nucleotide sequence: TGTGCCAGCAGCGACGGGACAGGCCCCTACAATGAGCAGTTCTTC. It specifies CASSDGTGPYNEQFF.